The next 30 T cell receptor beta chains were all read from a single sample in a study of blood T cells in healthy people across ages. The second PCR ran roughly 6 to 11 cycles with a sample-barcoded 5' primer and J-beta primers. MiXCR, applied by TCRdb to the 5' RACE reads, yields one record per CDR3 protein. The table shows 1.5 million to 2 million distinct CDR3 sequences, with 40% to 55% occurring only once. Material: blood. Source of these receptors: a middle-aged woman in good health.

This chain uses TRBV24-1 with TRBJ2-1, with 8 bases lining up with TRBD1. CDR1 and CDR2 from the germline V gene are KGHDR and SFDVKD. V dropped 5 bases and J dropped 7; count of bases not matched to a gene: 6. The CDR3 length is 14 residues. CDR3 DNA sequence: TGTGCCACCAGTGGGCAGGGGGCAGGTAATGAGCAGTTCTTC. Its protein product is CATSGQGAGNEQFF.

The chain has TRBV13 and TRBJ2-1; no firm D call. The CDR3 has 12 amino acids. In germline, CDR1 is PRHDT, CDR2 FYEKMQ (reference sequence). V dropped 0 bases and J dropped 10 bases, with 7 bases sitting between them. The CDR3 coding sequence is TGTGCCAGCAGCTTAGGGCAAGAAGAGCAGTTCTTC. Amino acids: CASSLGQEEQFF.

This clonotype came up a few times. The chain combines TRBV7-9 with TRBJ1-1, with D tentatively TRBD1 (5 bases). Trimming took off 3 bases at V and 11 bases at J, with 16 bases between the two ends. CDR3 length equals 13 residues. In germline, CDR1 is SEHNR, CDR2 FQNEAQ (reference sequence). This CDR3 reads CASSFSRDSKAFF. CDR3 DNA sequence: TGTGCCAGCAGCTTTTCCAGGGATTCGAAGGCTTTCTTT.

This rearrangement joins TRBV6-2 or TRBV6-3 to TRBJ2-4; TRBD1 is a possible D gene (6 bases). The J call may not be correct, given that the DNA end is closer to TRBJ2-5. The germline gives CDR1 MNHEY, CDR2 SVGEGT. The CDR3 runs 13 residues. The CDR3 is CASSSGVPETQYF. In DNA form, the CDR3 reads TGTGCCAGCAGCTCAGGGGTCCCAGAGACCCAGTACTTC.

This clonotype showed up just once. The chain recombines TRBV7-2 with TRBJ2-6; D gene uncertain. Germline CDR1 SGHTA, CDR2 FQGNSA. V lost 7 bases, J lost 3 bases, and 7 bases lay in between. The CDR3 has 13 amino acids. CDR3 amino acids: CASTGYGANVLTF. CDR3 sequence (DNA): TGTGCCAGCACCGGATATGGGGCCAACGTCCTGACTTTC.

The count of this clonotype is one. The rearrangement uses TRBV5-6 and TRBJ2-5, with TRBD2 identical over 8 bases. The J call is in doubt because the DNA end fits TRBJ2-7 better. Germline CDR1 SGHDT, CDR2 YYEEEE. The CDR3 is 18 residues long. Written as DNA, the CDR3 is TGTGCCAGCAGCTTCTTCGACGAGGTAGCGGGGAGAAGGAACGAGCAGTACTTC. Its translation is CASSFFDEVAGRRNEQYF.

V usage is TRBV25-1 and J usage is TRBJ1-2; D is ambiguous. CDR1 MGHDK and CDR2 SYGVNS come from the germline V gene. V dropped 5 bases and J dropped 4 bases, with 11 bases sitting between them. The CDR3 has 13 residues. The CDR3 sequence is CASSSPVSYGYTF. In DNA form, the CDR3 reads TGTGCCAGCAGTTCCCCGGTTTCCTATGGCTACACCTTC.

The chain couples TRBV7-2 to TRBJ2-7; D gene unclear. CDR3 length equals 17 residues. Trimming pared 0 bases from V and 3 bases from J, leaving 18 bases between. In germline, CDR1 is SGHTA, CDR2 FQGNSA. The CDR3 is CASSLAMAVGKNYEQYF. CDR3 nucleotide sequence: TGTGCCAGCAGCTTAGCGATGGCAGTGGGGAAGAACTACGAGCAGTACTTC.

The chain has TRBV27 and TRBJ2-5; 11 bases are shared with TRBD2. V lost 5 bases, J lost 2 bases, and 10 bases stayed unmatched. Germline CDR1 is MNHEY and CDR2 is SMNVEV (reference sequence). This CDR3 contains 17 residues. The CDR3 coding sequence is TGTGCCAGCAGTGGGGGATTGACTAGCGGGGTGCAAGAGACCCAGTACTTC. Encoded protein: CASSGGLTSGVQETQYF.

The J gene is TRBJ2-7, the V gene TRBV28; TRBD1 is a possible D gene (5 bases). This CDR3 spans 15 amino acids. The germline gives CDR1 MDHEN, CDR2 SYDVKM. Between the trimmed V and J ends, which lost 5 bases and 2 bases, there was a span of 16 bases. Here the CDR3 reads CASSLPGHATYEQYF. The CDR3 DNA reads as TGTGCCAGCAGTCTCCCTGGACACGCCACCTACGAGCAGTACTTC.

As for this clonotype: A read error may produce the germline difference seen at one junction end. V is TRBV7-2 and J is TRBJ1-2; 7 nucleotides line up with TRBD1. The germline V gene has CDR1 SGHTA and CDR2 FQGNSA. The CDR3 totals 13 residues. CDR3 sequence (DNA): TGTGCCAGCAGACAAACAGGGGTGGGTGGCTTCACCTTC. Translating it yields CASRQTGVGGFTF. Based on the CDR3 plus reference TRBV7-2 and TRBJ1-2, the full variable domain is GAGVSQSPSNKVTEKGKDVELRCDPISGHTALYWYRQSLGQGLEFLIYFQGNSAPDKSGLPSDRFSAERTGGSVSTLTIQRTQQEDSAVYLCASRQTGVGGFTFGSGTRLTVV.

This chain connects TRBV7-2 to TRBJ1-5; weak D call: TRBD1 (5 bases). The V end was cut by 0 bases, the J end by 0 bases, with 9 bases between. Germline V gene data show CDR1 as SGHTA and CDR2 as FQGNSA. The CDR3 runs to 16 residues. The CDR3 DNA sequence: TGTGCCAGCAGCTTAGCGATAGGGGATAGCAATCAGCCCCAGCATTTT. Protein: CASSLAIGDSNQPQHF.

There are a few counts of this clonotype. The chain uses TRBV5-5 and TRBJ1-6; D remains unclear. This CDR3 is 13 amino acids long. Germline V gives CDR1 SGHKS, CDR2 YYEKEE (reference sequence). The germline V and J ends were trimmed by 4 bases and 8 bases, with 10 bases remaining between them. The CDR3 loop is CASSATADSPLHF. Here the CDR3 DNA reads TGTGCCAGCAGCGCGACGGCGGATTCACCCCTCCACTTT.

This clonotype has just a few counts. The rearrangement joins TRBV7-2 to TRBJ1-6; D call uncertain. Per germline, CDR1 SGHTA and CDR2 FQGNSA. With 2 bases removed from V and 9 bases from J, the gap between germline ends came to 8 bases. The CDR3 loop spans 13 amino acids. CDR3 DNA: TGTGCCAGCAGCTTAAACCGACTTTCACCCCTCCACTTT. It is translated as CASSLNRLSPLHF.

The CDR3 here is CASSPSTASTDTQYF. CDR3 sequence (DNA): TGTGCCAGCTCACCGTCGACAGCTAGCACAGATACGCAGTATTTT. The gene calls are TRBV18 and TRBJ2-3; D is perhaps TRBD1 (5 bases). In germline, CDR1 is KGHSH, CDR2 LQKENI. Trimming removed 3 bases at V and 0 bases at J, with 10 bases between. The CDR3 runs to 15 residues. The full variable domain, its missing parts supplied by reference TRBV18 and TRBJ2-3, is NAGVMQNPRHLVRRRGQEARLRCSPMKGHSHVYWYRQLPEEGLKFMVYLQKENIIDESGMPKERFSAEFPKEGPSILRIQQVVRGDSAAYFCASSPSTASTDTQYFGPGTRLTVL.

This sequence joins TRBV4-1 and TRBJ1-6; TRBD1 is a possible D gene (6 bases). CDR3 length: 13 residues. Per germline, CDR1 MGHRA and CDR2 YSYEKL. With 3 bases removed from V and 14 bases from J, the gap between germline ends came to 14 bases. The chain's CDR3 is CASSQDSRKALHF. Here the CDR3 DNA reads TGCGCCAGCAGCCAGGACAGTCGCAAGGCCCTCCACTTT.

V gene TRBV15 combines with J gene TRBJ2-1; 12 nucleotides match TRBD2. Trimming removed 1 base from V and 9 bases from J; junction bases left unmatched: 13. CDR1 is LNHNV and CDR2 is YYDKDF in the germline V gene (reference sequence). The CDR3 has 18 amino acids. CDR3 coding DNA: TGTGCCACCAGCAGAGCCCCGCCTCTAGCGGGGGGGCTAGTTGAGCAGTTCTTC. Its translation is CATSRAPPLAGGLVEQFF.

The genes are TRBV7-9 and TRBJ2-1; D may be TRBD1 (5 bases). Germline V gene lookup returns CDR1 SEHNR and CDR2 FQNEAQ (reference sequence). CDR3 length: 13 residues. Trimming removed 2 bases at V and 12 bases at J, with 14 bases between. In DNA, the CDR3 is TGTGCCAGCAGCTTACACAGGATGGTTGGGCAGTTCTTC. This codes for CASSLHRMVGQFF.

This clonotype appeared a few times. V gene TRBV5-5 combines with J gene TRBJ2-3; D tentatively reads TRBD1 or TRBD2 (5 bases each). This CDR3 spans 15 amino acids. V dropped 4 bases and J dropped 0 bases, with 12 bases sitting between them. CDR1 and CDR2 from the germline V gene are SGHKS and YYEKEE (reference sequence). CDR3 protein: CASSVGTLSTDTQYF. The CDR3 nucleotides are TGTGCCAGCAGCGTCGGGACGCTGAGCACAGATACGCAGTATTTT.

The V gene is TRBV12-3 or TRBV12-4, the J gene TRBJ2-7; D possibly uses TRBD1 or TRBD2 (5 bases each). The DNA end favors TRBJ2-5, so the J call may be wrong. CDR3 size: 14 residues. DNA of the CDR3: TGTGCCAGCAGCAGGAATGGGGGTCACGAGACCCAGTACTTC. Translating it yields CASSRNGGHETQYF.

This clonotype has a handful of counts. The V and J genes are TRBV10-3 and TRBJ2-7; D is uncertain. The V and J ends lost 2 bases and 2 bases respectively, with 10 bases between them. This CDR3 region has 14 residues. Germline lookup yields CDR1 ENHRY and CDR2 SYGVKD. The CDR3 bases are TGTGCCATCAGTGAGGGACGGCAGACCTACGAGCAGTACTTC. It encodes CAISEGRQTYEQYF.

J is TRBJ2-1 and V is TRBV5-6; D ambiguous. The CDR3 totals 13 residues. CDR1 and CDR2 (germline): SGHDT, YYEEEE. Trimming cost V 1 base and J 6 bases, with 8 bases left between them. Here the CDR3 DNA reads TGTGCCAGCAGCTTGTCTCCGGTCAATGAGCAGTTCTTC. It is translated as CASSLSPVNEQFF.

This clonotype has just a few counts. The chain has TRBV12-5 and TRBJ2-1; 12 bases align to TRBD1. J gave up 8 bases and V 0 bases, and 2 bases lay outside the gene matches. Germline V CDR1 and CDR2: LGHNT, FRNRAP. This CDR3 is built from 15 residues. The CDR3 DNA is TGTGCTAGTGGTTTGGTAGGGACAGGGGGCCATGAGCAGTTCTTC. This sequence encodes CASGLVGTGGHEQFF. Complete variable domain (other parts from reference TRBV12-5 and TRBJ2-1): DARVTQTPRHKVTEMGQEVTMRCQPILGHNTVFWYRQTMMQGLELLAYFRNRAPLDDSGMPKDRFSAEMPDATLATLKIQPSEPRDSAVYFCASGLVGTGGHEQFFGPGTRLTVL.

The rearrangement joins TRBV11-2 to TRBJ2-3, with 12 bases aligning to TRBD2. Losses at the gene ends were 5 bases for V and 10 bases for J; bases not matched to a gene: 13. The CDR3 is 16 amino acids. Looked up from germline, CDR1 is SGHAT and CDR2 is FQNNGV. This CDR3 reads CASSPGLAGPWDPQYF. CDR3 nucleotide sequence: TGTGCCAGCAGCCCCGGACTAGCGGGGCCCTGGGATCCGCAGTATTTT.

The sample holds one count of this clonotype. This chain links TRBV7-9 with TRBJ2-1, with D unclear. The CDR3 runs 16 residues. The V gene lost 6 bases and the J gene lost 5 bases, with 20 bases spanning the gap. Per the germline V gene, CDR1 is SEHNR and CDR2 is FQNEAQ (reference sequence). The CDR3 nucleotides read TGTGCCAGCAGTTCCCTCGGATCGGTCGTGGACAATGAGCAGTTCTTC. Encoded protein: CASSSLGSVVDNEQFF.

The chain has TRBV20-1 and TRBJ2-5; TRBD2 matches at 8 bases. CDR3 length: 16 amino acids. Germline-derived CDR1 and CDR2 are DFQATT and SNEGSKA (reference sequence). The junction had 13 bases not matched to a gene; V was cut back by 3 bases and J by 4 bases. As DNA, the CDR3 is TGCAGTGCTAGTCGGAGCGGGGGCCTCGGGGTAGAGACCCAGTACTTC. Protein product: CSASRSGGLGVETQYF.

The chain links TRBV12-3 or TRBV12-4 to TRBJ2-1, with 16 bases fitting TRBD2. V lost 6 bases and J lost 9; bases outside the gene matches: 11. The CDR3 totals 17 residues. CDR3 sequence: CASREAGLAGGPGEQFF. DNA of the CDR3: TGTGCCAGCAGAGAGGCGGGACTAGCGGGGGGGCCGGGTGAGCAGTTCTTC.

About this clonotype itself: A much larger clone differs by one base, so this may be a read error. This chain joins TRBV29-1 and TRBJ1-5; the D gene is possibly TRBD1 (6 bases). Trimming took 4 bases from V and 6 from J, leaving 10 bases between them. Germline V gives CDR1 SQVTM, CDR2 ANQGSEA. The CDR3 loop spans 12 amino acids. CDR3 residues: CSVGGQSQPQHF. The CDR3 DNA sequence: TGCAGCGTTGGGGGGCAAAGTCAGCCCCAGCATTTT.

This clonotype has more than one count but fewer than ten. This chain uses TRBV7-2 with TRBJ2-7; a weak D match, TRBD2 (6 bases). Germline V CDR1 and CDR2: SGHTA, FQGNSA. The CDR3 spans 15 residues. V was cut by 5 bases and J by 0 bases, with 14 bases left in between. The chain's CDR3 is CASSTTAGHSYEQYF. The CDR3 coding sequence is TGTGCCAGCAGCACAACAGCGGGTCACTCCTACGAGCAGTACTTC.

This chain joins TRBV20-1 and TRBJ2-1; 7 bases map to TRBD1. Losses at the gene ends were 0 bases for V and 7 bases for J; bases not matched to a gene: 6. Looked up from germline, CDR1 is DFQATT and CDR2 is SNEGSKA (reference sequence). The CDR3 has 14 residues. Here the CDR3 reads CSARESSRGNEQFF. CDR3 in DNA: TGCAGTGCTAGAGAGTCTAGCAGGGGGAATGAGCAGTTCTTC.